This TCR beta chain was captured by sequencing in a study of blood T cell repertoires in COVID-19. For the study at large: Researchers got acute and convalescent COVID-19 samples from the United States, Italy and Spain. The analysed material was cDNA or gDNA that came from T cells, B-cell-depleted T cells, or PBMCs.

Germline CDR1 reads ENHRY; CDR2 reads SYGVKD. V lost 6 bases and J 7 bases, leaving 16 bases between the germline ends. This CDR3 has 13 amino acids. In the authors' workflow: Using reference gene primer amplification, nucleated cell counts were estimated. The table came from immunoSEQ multiplex PCR; TCRdb's copy has only in-frame clones and leaves some out. That table furnishes V, J and clone size, whereas the DNA furnished D and trimming. The table has 50,000 or so clones, around four fifths seen once. The receptor was derived from a man in his forties or fifties with acute or convalescent COVID-19. The rearrangement joins TRBV10-3 to TRBJ2-7; perhaps TRBD1 as D (6 bases). Sequencing input: peripheral blood. Here the CDR3 reads CAISPQGSGEQYF. CDR3 sequence (DNA): TGTGCCATCAGCCCACAGGGTTCGGGGGAGCAGTACTTC.